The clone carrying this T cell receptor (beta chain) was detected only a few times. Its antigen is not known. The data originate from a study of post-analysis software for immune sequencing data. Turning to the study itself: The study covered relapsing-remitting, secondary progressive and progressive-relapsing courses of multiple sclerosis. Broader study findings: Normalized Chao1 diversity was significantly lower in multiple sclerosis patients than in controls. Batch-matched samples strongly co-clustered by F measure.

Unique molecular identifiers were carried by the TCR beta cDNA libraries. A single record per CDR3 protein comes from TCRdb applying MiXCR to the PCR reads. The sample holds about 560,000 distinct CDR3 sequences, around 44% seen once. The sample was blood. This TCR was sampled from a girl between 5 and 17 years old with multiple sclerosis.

CDR3 protein: CASRPYQALSDTQYF. The CDR3 DNA reads as TGTGCCAGCAGACCCTACCAGGCATTAAGCGATACGCAGTATTTT. V is TRBV7-9 and J is TRBJ2-3, with D unresolved. This CDR3 comprises 15 residues. In germline, CDR1 is SEHNR, CDR2 FQNEAQ (reference sequence). Trimming removed 6 bases at V and 6 bases at J, with 19 bases between. Together with reference TRBV7-9 and TRBJ2-3, the CDR3 gives the full variable domain: DTGVSQNPRHKITKRGQNVTFRCDPISEHNRLYWYRQTLGQGPEFLTYFQNEAQLEKSRLLSDRFSAERPKGSFSTLEIQRTEQGDSAMYLCASRPYQALSDTQYFGPGTRLTVL.